This T cell receptor beta chain was found in a study of molecular identifiers for immune sequencing clone quantification. Library preparation followed earlier protocols using designated TCR primers. In TCRdb, the PCR reads were re-called with MiXCR into one record per CDR3 protein. The table records about 10,000 distinct CDR3 sequences, roughly 22% of them present only once. The table lists this clonotype with many counts. Its specificity is not known. CDR1 is SGHVS and CDR2 is FQNEAQ in the germline V gene. The CDR3 sequence is 16 residues long. Trimming shortened V by 5 bases and J by 4 bases, and 17 bases separated the two germline ends. Libraries of naive CD8 cells were prepared from roughly 18,000 to 920,000 sorted cells using 10%, 30% or 50% RNA. Sorting captured naive CD8 T cells as CD8+CD4-CCR7+CD45RA+. General study results and limits: It was shown that clones above 20 RNA copies held over 99% of effector molecules, but under 1% in naive cells.

The source material was naive CD8+ T cells from blood, with Jurkat cell RNA spiked in. Subset given: FACS-sorted CD8+CD4-CCR7+CD45RA+ naive T cells. V and J are TRBV7-8 and TRBJ2-2; weak D call: TRBD2 (5 bases). The source is a human donor in good health. Some libraries in this study had Jurkat cell RNA spiked in. For the CDR3, the DNA is TGTGCCAGCAGCCCCCAACGGGGAGTTAGCACCGGGGAGCTGTTTTTT. Encoded protein: CASSPQRGVSTGELFF.